The count of the clone carrying this T cell receptor (beta chain) is one. Its cognate antigen is unknown. Libraries were prepared by immunoSEQ multiplex PCR; TCRdb keeps only in-frame clonotypes and omits some of them. The sample holds approximately 120,000 clones, about 94% seen once. The record originates from a study of cytomegalovirus exposure and HLA in healthy donors. General study findings and limits: Clusters of TCRs from the first cohort tended to co-occur in the roughly 120 validation repertoires (as a later analysis found). Cytomegalovirus association was listed for roughly 160 TCR beta chains.

The donors were members of the validation cohort comprising about 130 subjects, separate from the approximately 670-subject first cohort. Sequences were obtained from PBMCs. The sequence was obtained from a woman between 18 and 29 years old in good health and CMV-seronegative.

For the CDR3, the DNA is TGTGCCAGCAGTTTCGGTGGGACTAGCGGGATCGGGGAGCTGTTTTTT. This sequence encodes CASSFGGTSGIGELFF. V usage is TRBV27 and J usage is TRBJ2-2; 13 positions match TRBD2. The germline V gene encodes CDR1 MNHEY and CDR2 SMNVEV (reference sequence). V lost 3 bases, J lost 7 bases, and 5 bases stayed unmatched. The CDR3 is 16 amino acids.